One sample yielded the 24 T cell receptor beta chains listed below, sequenced in a study of blood T cell repertoires in COVID-19. Measured with immunoSEQ multiplex PCR; TCRdb has only the in-frame clones, and not every one. This sample has under 70,000 clones, with about 70% found just once. Specimen: peripheral blood. The source is a woman aged 70 to 79 with acute or convalescent COVID-19.

V usage is TRBV13 and J usage is TRBJ2-7, with TRBD1 matching over 7 bases. The CDR3 covers 13 residues. V dropped 5 bases and J dropped 3; count of bases not matched to a gene: 4. Germline CDR1 and CDR2: PRHDT and FYEKMQ (reference sequence). CDR3 sequence: CASSRDRDYEQYF. The CDR3 DNA reads as TGTGCCAGCAGCCGAGACAGGGACTACGAGCAGTACTTC.

The count of this clone is one. This chain links TRBV30 with TRBJ1-1, with 7 bases matching TRBD1. V was clipped by 2 bases and J by 0 bases; unmatched bases: 0. The germline CDR1 and CDR2 sequences are GTSNPN and SVGIG (reference sequence). The CDR3 totals 13 residues. The CDR3 DNA reads as TGTGCCTGGAGTACAGGGGTGAACACTGAAGCTTTCTTT. As protein: CAWSTGVNTEAFF.

The chain recombines TRBV2 with TRBJ1-2; the D gene is possibly TRBD1 (6 bases). V was pared by 4 bases and J by 2 bases, with 14 bases between. Germline CDR1 reads SNHLY; CDR2 reads FYNNEI. The CDR3 runs to 15 residues. CDR3 DNA sequence: TGTGCCAGCAGTGTAGGCGGGGGCCGGAACTATGGCTACACCTTC. Translation gives CASSVGGGRNYGYTF.

V usage is TRBV10-1 and J usage is TRBJ1-1; no definite D call. Germline V lookup: CDR1 WNHNN, CDR2 SYGVQD (reference sequence). This CDR3 comprises 14 residues. Trimming pared 1 base from V and 8 bases from J, leaving 14 bases between. CDR3 loop: CASSEFLASGEAFF. CDR3 DNA: TGCGCCAGCAGTGAGTTTCTCGCGTCGGGGGAAGCTTTCTTT.

This chain uses TRBV30 with TRBJ1-2; TRBD1 agrees at 9 bases. The J segment lost 8 bases and the V segment lost 5 bases, leaving 0 bases of the junction unmatched. This CDR3 comprises 10 residues. Germline V lookup: CDR1 GTSNPN, CDR2 SVGIG (reference sequence). CDR3 amino acids: CAWDRGGYTF. CDR3 DNA sequence: TGTGCCTGGGACAGGGGGGGCTACACCTTC.

This clone was seen a handful of times. The chain is built from TRBV10-3 and TRBJ1-4; possible D gene TRBD1, 6 bases. The length of the CDR3 is 14 residues. CDR1 and CDR2 (germline): ENHRY, SYGVKD. Between the trimmed V and J ends, which lost 5 bases and 4 bases, there was a span of 11 bases. The CDR3 sequence is CAISPRGNNEKLFF. The CDR3 nucleotides are TGTGCCATCAGTCCCAGGGGCAATAATGAAAAACTGTTTTTT.

The chain combines TRBV10-3 with TRBJ2-7, with 8 bases aligning to TRBD2. The CDR3 extends over 15 amino acids. From germline, CDR1 is ENHRY and CDR2 SYGVKD. The V segment lost 2 bases and the J segment 0 bases; nucleotides outside the gene matches: 3. The CDR3 region has the DNA TGTGCCATCAGTGAGGCGGGGGGAAGCTCCTACGAGCAGTACTTC. This encodes CAISEAGGSSYEQYF.

The chain links TRBV3-1 (or the pseudogene TRBV3-2) to TRBJ1-3; the D gene is possibly TRBD1 (6 bases). The CDR3 is 17 amino acids. The germline V gene has CDR1 LGHDT and CDR2 YNNKEL (reference sequence). V shed 1 base and J shed 0 bases, with 13 bases lying between them. The CDR3 here is CASSQVGGRSSGNTIYF. The CDR3 DNA sequence: TGTGCCAGCAGCCAAGTAGGGGGTCGGAGCTCTGGAAACACCATATATTTT.

The chain couples TRBV7-3 to TRBJ1-1; 9 nucleotides align to TRBD1. With V trimmed by 6 bases and J by 1 base, 6 bases remained unmatched. The CDR3 runs to 15 residues. Germline-derived CDR1 and CDR2 are SGHTA and FQGTGA. This CDR3 is CASSSGTGPNTEAFF. DNA for the CDR3: TGTGCCAGCAGTTCCGGGACAGGGCCGAACACTGAAGCTTTCTTT.

This clone has a single count. This rearrangement joins TRBV3-1 (or the pseudogene TRBV3-2) to TRBJ2-1, with 7 bases identical to TRBD2. V shed 6 bases, J shed 5 bases, and the junction held 7 bases outside the gene matches. Germline V gene data show CDR1 as LGHDT and CDR2 as YNNKEL (reference sequence). The CDR3 runs to 14 residues. CDR3 nucleotide sequence: TGTGCCAGCAGTCCCTGGGGAGGGGACAATGAGCAGTTCTTC. Translation gives CASSPWGGDNEQFF.

The rearrangement joins TRBV5-1 to TRBJ2-2, with D maybe TRBD1 (6 bases). Trimming pared 5 bases from V and 1 base from J, leaving 12 bases between. This CDR3 has 15 residues. Germline values: CDR1 SGHRS, CDR2 YFSETQ. CDR3 sequence: CASSRRQVNTGELFF. DNA of the CDR3: TGCGCCAGCAGTAGGCGACAGGTGAACACCGGGGAGCTGTTTTTT. Variable domain in full (rest from reference TRBV5-1 and TRBJ2-2): KAGVTQTPRYLIKTRGQQVTLSCSPISGHRSVSWYQQTPGQGLQFLFEYFSETQRNKGNFPGRFSGRQFSNSRSEMNVSTLELGDSALYLCASSRRQVNTGELFFGEGSRLTVL.

The rearrangement joins TRBV10-3 to TRBJ2-1; 11 bases agree with TRBD1. Germline lookup yields CDR1 ENHRY and CDR2 SYGVKD. There are 17 residues in the CDR3. Trimming at V came to 5 bases and at J to 6 bases, leaving 12 bases not matched to a gene. The CDR3 bases are TGTGCCATCAGTTCCGGGACAGGGGGACCCTTATCCAATGAGCAGTTCTTC. It specifies CAISSGTGGPLSNEQFF.

The chain recombines TRBV3-1 (or the pseudogene TRBV3-2) with TRBJ2-3; the match to TRBD2 covers 8 bases. This CDR3 is 15 amino acids long. Per the germline V gene, CDR1 is LGHDT and CDR2 is YNNKEL (reference sequence). V was pared by 0 bases and J by 4 bases, with 3 bases of the junction left unmatched. This CDR3 reads CASSQDRRGADTQYF. Written as DNA, the CDR3 is TGTGCCAGCAGCCAAGATAGGCGGGGGGCAGATACGCAGTATTTT.

The chain carries TRBV25-1 and TRBJ1-2; TRBD1 is a possible D gene (5 bases). Trimming took 3 bases from V and 5 from J, leaving 7 bases between them. Germline V gives CDR1 MGHDK, CDR2 SYGVNS. This CDR3 has 12 amino acids. The CDR3 protein is CASSETAYGYTF. As DNA, the CDR3 is TGTGCCAGCAGTGAGACAGCTTATGGCTACACCTTC.

This clone was counted once. J is TRBJ2-5 and V is TRBV5-1; 13 nucleotides match TRBD2. Looked up from germline, CDR1 is SGHRS and CDR2 is YFSETQ. This CDR3 region has 16 residues. Trimming took 2 bases from V and 5 from J; bases not matched to a gene: 6. The CDR3 spells CASSFRLAGGGETQYF. The CDR3 bases are TGCGCCAGCAGCTTTAGACTAGCGGGGGGCGGCGAGACCCAGTACTTC.

The V and J genes are TRBV29-1 and TRBJ1-1, with 8 nucleotides matching TRBD1. J was trimmed by 0 bases and V by 4 bases; bases with no gene match: 4. Germline V CDR1 and CDR2: SQVTM, ANQGSEA. There are 14 residues in the CDR3. CDR3 residues: CSVAPDRVNTEAFF. DNA for the CDR3: TGCAGCGTTGCTCCGGACAGGGTGAACACTGAAGCTTTCTTT.

This chain connects TRBV29-1 to TRBJ1-2; a possible D gene is TRBD1 (6 bases). This CDR3 spans 12 amino acids. V lost 4 bases and J lost 8, with 14 bases in between. Germline loops: CDR1 SQVTM, CDR2 ANQGSEA. DNA for the CDR3: TGCAGCGTTGCCGACAGGTACGAGGGCTACACCTTC. Encoded protein: CSVADRYEGYTF.

The chain combines TRBV6-5 with TRBJ2-7, with 10 positions matching TRBD1. V shed 2 bases, J shed 2 bases, and the junction held 6 bases outside the gene matches. The CDR3 has 16 amino acids. Looked up from germline, CDR1 is MNHEY and CDR2 is SVGAGI. The CDR3 region is CASSYPRTGGTYEQYF. Here the CDR3 DNA reads TGTGCCAGCAGTTACCCCCGGACAGGGGGTACCTACGAGCAGTACTTC.

The V call is TRBV24-1, the J call TRBJ2-2; TRBD2 aligns across 7 bases. The junction had 1 base not matched to a gene; V was cut back by 6 bases and J by 7 bases. CDR3 length: 12 amino acids. Germline loops: CDR1 KGHDR, CDR2 SFDVKD. The CDR3 reads CATSWGGGELFF. The CDR3 DNA reads as TGTGCCACCAGTTGGGGGGGCGGGGAGCTGTTTTTT.

The chain combines TRBV27 with TRBJ2-1; weak D call: TRBD1 (5 bases). The CDR3 is 12 residues long. Germline V gene sequence: CDR1 MNHEY, CDR2 SMNVEV (reference sequence). Trimming left V 8 bases short and J 6 bases short, with 11 bases between. The CDR3 reads CASGRVGNEQFF. The DNA of the CDR3 is TGTGCCAGCGGCAGGGTCGGCAATGAGCAGTTCTTC.

This clone was recorded only once. The J gene is TRBJ1-2, the V gene TRBV3-1 (or the pseudogene TRBV3-2), with a possible D match to TRBD1 (6 bases). The CDR3 runs to 13 residues. Per germline, CDR1 LGHDT and CDR2 YNNKEL (reference sequence). The V end lost 4 bases, the J end lost 4 bases, and 10 bases lay between the germline ends. The CDR3 nucleotides are TGTGCCAGCAGCCGAGGACAGCTCTATGGCTACACCTTC. Encoded protein: CASSRGQLYGYTF.

The chain is built from TRBV30 and TRBJ1-1; D unresolved. This CDR3 is 12 amino acids long. V shed 5 bases and J shed 2 bases, with 9 bases lying between them. Germline lookup yields CDR1 GTSNPN and CDR2 SVGIG (reference sequence). The CDR3 DNA follows: TGTGCCTGGGGCAGGATTAACACTGAAGCTTTCTTT. Amino acids: CAWGRINTEAFF.

This chain joins TRBV27 and TRBJ1-1; TRBD1 matches at 7 bases. V lost 4 bases and J lost 0; bases outside the gene matches: 5. CDR1 and CDR2 (germline): MNHEY, SMNVEV (reference sequence). The CDR3 is 15 residues long. CDR3 bases: TGTGCCAGCAGTTCGGGGACAGAGGTGAACACTGAAGCTTTCTTT. Residues: CASSSGTEVNTEAFF.

This chain uses TRBV5-1 with TRBJ2-3; 9 nucleotides align to TRBD2. The ends lost 4 bases at V and 5 bases at J; junction bases unmatched: 5. Germline assignment: CDR1 SGHRS and CDR2 YFSETQ. The CDR3 covers 14 residues. CDR3 in DNA: TGCGCCAGCAGCCCTGGACTAGCGATAGATACGCAGTATTTT. It codes for CASSPGLAIDTQYF. Complete variable domain (other parts from reference TRBV5-1 and TRBJ2-3): KAGVTQTPRYLIKTRGQQVTLSCSPISGHRSVSWYQQTPGQGLQFLFEYFSETQRNKGNFPGRFSGRQFSNSRSEMNVSTLELGDSALYLCASSPGLAIDTQYFGPGTRLTVL.